The 10 T cell receptor beta chains listed next were all sequenced from one sample in a study of blood T cells in healthy people across ages (dated by TCRdb to about 2015). The library was generated by 5' RACE. Instrument on record: Illumina HiSeq 2500. A second PCR of about 6 to 11 cycles was run with a J-beta primer mix and a sample-barcoded 5' primer. TCRdb redid the processing of the public reads, applying fastp at Q25 and MiXCR, and retained in-frame beta chains. Every distinct CDR3 protein forms one entry, paired with its most common genes and DNA. This sample holds about 570,000 distinct CDR3 sequences; roughly a quarter were observed only once. Approximately 18% of the sample is in the top ten clones. Sequencing was performed on blood. Source of these receptors: a woman in her sixties or seventies in good health.

The J gene is TRBJ2-3, the V gene TRBV5-1; the D is unclear. This CDR3 has 15 residues. The V and J ends lost 1 base and 3 bases respectively, with 12 bases between them. Germline V lookup: CDR1 SGHRS, CDR2 YFSETQ. CDR3 amino acids: CASSLFGDGTDTQYF. The CDR3 coding sequence is TGCGCCAGCAGCTTGTTCGGAGACGGTACAGATACGCAGTATTTT.

The V call is TRBV7-2, the J call TRBJ2-7; D might be TRBD2 (7 bases). From germline, CDR1 is SGHTA and CDR2 FQGNSA. V lost 2 bases to trimming and J lost 7 bases, with 21 bases between them. This CDR3 is built from 16 residues. The CDR3 DNA reads TGTGCCAGCAGCTTACAGGGGTTAGGACTAGTGGATGAGCAGTACTTC. Its protein product is CASSLQGLGLVDEQYF.

The chain couples TRBV20-1 to TRBJ2-5; 8 bases map to TRBD2. Germline V gene data show CDR1 as DFQATT and CDR2 as SNEGSKA (reference sequence). This CDR3 region has 15 residues. The trim removed 6 bases at V and 2 bases at J, leaving 11 bases unmatched. The CDR3 protein is CSAPAGGGIQETQYF. The DNA of the CDR3 is TGCAGTGCCCCCGCCGGCGGGGGGATTCAAGAGACCCAGTACTTC.

This clonotype was seen more than once but under ten times. The V gene is TRBV12-3 or TRBV12-4, the J gene TRBJ2-7; the match to TRBD1 covers 8 bases. V lost 6 bases to trimming and J lost 3 bases; unmatched junction nucleotides: 10. This CDR3 has 15 amino acids. The CDR3 DNA reads TGTGCCAGCAGAAAAACCGGGACAGGTGGCTACGAGCAGTACTTC. It is translated as CASRKTGTGGYEQYF.

This clonotype was counted only a few times. The V call is TRBV20-1, the J call TRBJ2-5; TRBD2 matches at 16 bases. The DNA matches TRBJ2-7 better at its end, which makes the J call doubtful. Germline CDR1 reads DFQATT; CDR2 reads SNEGSKA (reference sequence). There are 15 residues in the CDR3. The DNA for the CDR3 is TGCAGTGCTAGGGGACTAGCGGGGGGGGCCTACGAGCAGTACTTC. Protein: CSARGLAGGAYEQYF.

This clonotype was seen a handful of times. The chain has TRBV9 and TRBJ2-3, with D perhaps matching TRBD2 (6 bases). Trimming took off 5 bases at V and 4 bases at J, with 29 bases between the two ends. CDR1 SGDLS and CDR2 YYNGEE come from the germline V gene. The CDR3 loop spans 19 amino acids. CDR3 in DNA: TGTGCCAGCAGTCTCCCTGGTGCGGTGGAGCGGGTGGCACCAGATACGCAGTATTTT. Residues: CASSLPGAVERVAPDTQYF.

The table lists this clonotype with a few counts. This sequence joins TRBV2 and TRBJ1-2; 10 bases agree with TRBD1. The germline V gene has CDR1 SNHLY and CDR2 FYNNEI. This CDR3 region has 14 residues. J gave up 5 bases and V 8 bases, and 8 bases lay outside the gene matches. CDR3 DNA: TGTGCCAGCGGGGACAGGGGTCTCGGTTATGGCTACACCTTC. Its protein product is CASGDRGLGYGYTF.

This clonotype was seen only a few times. This chain connects TRBV18 to TRBJ1-5; D ambiguous. Germline V gene data show CDR1 as KGHSH and CDR2 as LQKENI. Trimming cost V 3 bases and J 4 bases, with 19 bases left between them. CDR3 size: 17 residues. CDR3 region: CASSPNSPRVSNQPQHF. CDR3 sequence (DNA): TGTGCCAGCTCACCGAATTCCCCCCGGGTCTCGAATCAGCCCCAGCATTTT.

This clonotype was observed many times. The chain is built from TRBV4-1 and TRBJ2-7; D not certain. V lost 2 bases to trimming and J lost 6 bases, with 5 bases between them. CDR3 length: 11 residues. Germline CDR1 and CDR2: MGHRA and YSYEKL. In nucleotides, the CDR3 is TGCGCCAGCAGCCAACGTTCCGAGCAGTACTTC. It yields the protein CASSQRSEQYF.

The CDR3: CAISELGADGYTF. CDR3 DNA: TGTGCCATCAGTGAATTGGGGGCGGATGGCTACACCTTC. The chain joins TRBV10-3 to TRBJ1-2; TRBD1 is a possible D gene (6 bases). The CDR3 totals 13 residues. Looked up from germline, CDR1 is ENHRY and CDR2 is SYGVKD. V lost 3 bases to trimming and J lost 6 bases, with 11 bases between them.